The clone carrying this TCR beta chain was recorded at least ten times. V trimming: 5 bases; J trimming: 3 bases; junction bases outside the gene matches: 4. The CDR3 loop spans 13 amino acids. Germline V gene lookup returns CDR1 MNHEY and CDR2 SVGAGI. This specimen belongs to a study of blood T cells in healthy people across ages. The authors ran a second PCR of roughly 7 to 11 cycles using a sample-barcoded 5' primer and a J-beta primer mix. Using its own MiXCR run on the 5' RACE reads, TCRdb lists one record per CDR3 protein. The sample comprises about 900,000 distinct CDR3 sequences, roughly 52% of which are singletons, and 13% rests with the top ten.

The clonotype was recovered from a young man in good health. The V gene is TRBV6-5, the J gene TRBJ2-7; 7 nucleotides agree with TRBD1. What was sequenced was blood. CDR3 sequence reads: CASSPGQNYEQYF. The CDR3 bases are TGTGCCAGCAGTCCGGGACAGAACTACGAGCAGTACTTC.